These T cell receptor beta chains were read from a single sample in a study of shared clonotypes between healthy human individuals. Profiled with immunoSEQ multiplex PCR; TCRdb holds only in-frame clones, not every one. The sample lists roughly 1.4 million clones, approximately 98.5% seen once, with roughly 0.36% in the top ten. Material for sequencing was naive CD4+ T cells sorted from blood. These TCRs come from a man aged 30 to 45 in good health. Both conserved end residues are part of each CDR3. D genes are given only for firm matches. The size entry is marked missing in some rows and otherwise reads once, few, many or a size class.

size	V	J	D	DNA	CDR3
NA	TRBV9	TRBJ2-1	TRBD2	TGTGCCAGCAGCACTCCCGGGACTAGCGTCTACAATGAGCAGTTCTTC	CASSTPGTSVYNEQFF
NA	TRBV2	TRBJ1-5	TRBD1	TGTGCCAGCAGCGGGACAGGCAATCAGCCCCAGCATTTT	CASSGTGNQPQHF
NA	TRBV19	TRBJ1-1	NA	TGTGCCAGTAGTTCTAGGATGAACACTGAAGCTTTCTTT	CASSSRMNTEAFF
NA	TRBV2	TRBJ1-1	NA	TGTGCCAGCACCAAGATGACAGGTGAAGCTTTCTTT	CASTKMTGEAFF
NA	TRBV11-3	TRBJ1-3	TRBD1	TGTGCCAGCAGCTTGGGACAGGACCGCTCTGGAAACACCATATATTTT	CASSLGQDRSGNTIYF
NA	TRBV28	TRBJ1-2	NA	TGTGCCAGCACCTCCCCCGGGGGAGGCTACACCTTC	CASTSPGGGYTF
NA	TRBV7-9	TRBJ2-7	NA	TGTGCCAGCAGCTTGGGGGGTAATTACGAGCAGTACTTC	CASSLGGNYEQYF
NA	TRBV6-5	TRBJ1-1	NA	TGTGCCAGCAGTTATTCAGGGGTCAGGGAGACTGAAGCTTTCTTT	CASSYSGVRETEAFF
NA	TRBV29-1	TRBJ2-3	TRBD2	TGCAGCGTGTACGGAGGTGGGCTAGCGGGACCCACAGATACGCAGTATTTT	CSVYGGGLAGPTDTQYF
NA	TRBV11-2	TRBJ2-1	NA	TGTGCCAGCAGCTTAGTCCCGAGCCTAGCGTCACTTTTCTTC	CASSLVPSLASLFF
NA	TRBV6-6	TRBJ1-1	TRBD1	TGTGCCAGCAGTTACCCCGGACAGGGGAACACTGAAGCTTTCTTT	CASSYPGQGNTEAFF
NA	TRBV6-6	TRBJ2-3	TRBD2	TGTGCCAGCAGTCGCGGGAGGGCTAGCACAGATACGCAGTATTTT	CASSRGRASTDTQYF
NA	TRBV7-9	TRBJ1-2	NA	TGTGCCAGCAGCTCTAGGATGAACTATGGCTACACCTTC	CASSSRMNYGYTF
NA	TRBV5-4	TRBJ2-1	NA	TGTGCCAGCAGCCTCACAAAATTGGGCCCCCAGTCCGAGCAGTTCTTC	CASSLTKLGPQSEQFF
once	TRBV15	TRBJ2-5	NA	TGTGCCACCAGCAGAGGGCTAGGATTAGAGACCCAGTACTTC	CATSRGLGLETQYF
once	TRBV4-2	TRBJ2-3	TRBD2	TGTGCCAGTGCCGGGACTACCAGCACAGATACGCAGTATTTT	CASAGTTSTDTQYF
once	TRBV2	TRBJ2-1	NA	TGTGCCAGCAGTGTCGGCAGGCGGGAAAATGAGCAGTTCTTC	CASSVGRRENEQFF
NA	TRBV7-2	TRBJ1-2	NA	TGTGCCAGCAGCTTAGTTAGGACAGCTAACTATGGCTACACCTTC	CASSLVRTANYGYTF
NA	TRBV4-2	TRBJ1-5	NA	TGTGCCAGCAGCCAAGACCCAGGGAGCATTAATCAGCCCCAGCATTTT	CASSQDPGSINQPQHF
NA	TRBV10-3	TRBJ2-5	NA	TGTGCCATCAGTGGAGGAAGCCAAGAGACCCAGTACTTC	CAISGGSQETQYF
NA	TRBV7-9	TRBJ1-4	TRBD1	TGTGCCAGCAGCTTAAGGGACAGCTTTAATGAAAAACTGTTTTTT	CASSLRDSFNEKLFF
NA	TRBV28	TRBJ1-5	NA	TGTGCCAGCAGCAGAGATAGGGGCAATCAGCCCCAGCATTTT	CASSRDRGNQPQHF
NA	TRBV29-1	TRBJ2-7	TRBD1	TGCAGCGTGACAGGGAAGATCGTGTTCGAGCAGTACTTC	CSVTGKIVFEQYF
NA	TRBV7-2	TRBJ2-7	NA	TGTGCCAGCAGCTTGGGAGTAGGGTTGGACGAGCAGTACTTC	CASSLGVGLDEQYF
NA	TRBV6-5	TRBJ2-5	NA	TGTGCCAGCAGTCCCGACCAAGAGACCCAGTACTTC	CASSPDQETQYF
NA	TRBV15	TRBJ2-1	NA	TGTGCCACCAGCAGAGGTAGCGGTCAGAGAGGCAATGAGCAGTTCTTC	CATSRGSGQRGNEQFF
NA	TRBV19	TRBJ1-1	NA	TGTGCCAGTAGTGACCGTCACAGGAAGTTGAACACTGAAGCTTTCTTT	CASSDRHRKLNTEAFF
NA	TRBV18	TRBJ1-1	TRBD1	TGTGCCACCAAACAGGGGACGACTGAAGCTTTCTTT	CATKQGTTEAFF
NA	TRBV5-6	TRBJ2-5	NA	TGTGCCAGCAGTTCCGTGGGGGGAGGAGAGACCCAGTACTTC	CASSSVGGGETQYF
NA	TRBV27	TRBJ1-5	TRBD1	TGTGCCAGCAGTTTATACGCGACGGGACAGATAGGCCAGCCCCAGCATTTT	CASSLYATGQIGQPQHF
NA	TRBV5-4	TRBJ2-7	TRBD1	TGTGCCAGCAGCTTTGCCGGGGACAGTGGGTCCTACGAGCAGTACTTC	CASSFAGDSGSYEQYF
NA	TRBV28	TRBJ1-2	TRBD1	TGTGCCAGCAGCATGGGGGGACAGGGGGCTAACTATGGCTACACCTTC	CASSMGGQGANYGYTF
NA	TRBV5-4	TRBJ2-7	NA	TGTGCCAGCAGATCGGGCAGGGACGCCTCCTACGAGCAGTACTTC	CASRSGRDASYEQYF
NA	TRBV5-6	TRBJ2-3	NA	TGTGCCAGCAGCCCCGTGGGGCGAGGAAAGGATACGCAGTATTTT	CASSPVGRGKDTQYF
NA	TRBV9	TRBJ2-5	NA	TGTGCCAGCAGCGTAGGTGGTTATCAAGAGACCCAGTACTTC	CASSVGGYQETQYF
once	TRBV10-3	TRBJ2-5	NA	TGTGCCATCAGCGGATCCCCTGGACGGACCTCCGGGGAGACCCAGTACTTC	CAISGSPGRTSGETQYF